The rows below give T cell receptor beta chains drawn from one sample of a study of blood T cells in healthy people across ages. TCRdb re-derived calls from the 5' RACE reads in MiXCR, one entry per CDR3 protein. This sample has some 900,000 distinct CDR3 sequences, with approximately 49% found just once. The sample taken for sequencing was blood. These receptors all stem from a man aged 30-40 years in good health. CDR3s include the opening cysteine and the closing phenylalanine or tryptophan. D genes are given only for firm matches. Not every row has a clone size; where given, it reads once, few, many or a size class.

v_gene	j_gene	abundance	d_gene	len	CDR3nt	CDR3aa
TRBV28	TRBJ1-5	-	TRBD1	16	TGTGCCAGCAGCCACGGGGGACAGGGGGCCAATCAGCCCCAGCATTTT	CASSHGGQGANQPQHF
TRBV18	TRBJ2-5	few	TRBD1	13	TGTGCCAGCTCACGACAGGGGGGAGAGACCCAGTACTTC	CASSRQGGETQYF
TRBV2	TRBJ2-7	-	-	14	TGTGCCAGCAGCCCTAGGGACGGATTATACGAGCAGTACTTC	CASSPRDGLYEQYF
TRBV29-1	TRBJ2-4	few	-	14	TGCAGCGTTGAACCAATCAGGGGACGGCGCATTCAGTACTTC	CSVEPIRGRRIQYF
TRBV6-5	TRBJ2-5	-	-	14	TGTGCCAGCAGTTACTCGTACAGAAAAGAGACCCAGTACTTC	CASSYSYRKETQYF
TRBV24-1	TRBJ2-5	-	TRBD1	16	TGTGCCACCAGTGACTACGGGGACAGGGGATACGAGACCCAGTACTTC	CATSDYGDRGYETQYF
TRBV4-1	TRBJ2-1	-	-	16	TGCGCCAGCAGCCTCCCGACGGGAAGCTCCTACAATGAGCAGTTCTTC	CASSLPTGSSYNEQFF
TRBV28	TRBJ1-5	once	-	16	TGTGCCAGCAGTCCCCGGGGCGGAAAGATCAATCAGCCCCAGCATTTT	CASSPRGGKINQPQHF
TRBV7-2	TRBJ2-1	-	-	14	TGTGCCAGCAGCTTAGTGAAGTCGGGCAATGAGCAGTTCTTC	CASSLVKSGNEQFF
TRBV6-5	TRBJ1-6	few	TRBD1	16	TGTGCCAGCAGTTACGCAGGGGGATACGATAATTCACCCCTCCACTTT	CASSYAGGYDNSPLHF
TRBV20-1	TRBJ2-7	-	TRBD1	14	TGCAGTGCTAGATTCCGGGACAGGGGAAACGAGCAGTACTTC	CSARFRDRGNEQYF
TRBV24-1	TRBJ2-4	few	-	14	TGTGCCACCAGTGATTCGCGGACCCTGGGGATTCAGTACTTC	CATSDSRTLGIQYF
TRBV29-1	TRBJ2-1	few	TRBD2	12	TGCAGCGGAGTAGCGGGGGGAATCGAGCAGTTCTTC	CSGVAGGIEQFF
TRBV14	TRBJ2-5	-	-	15	TGTGCCAGCAGTCCAATGAAGGGGACCTGGGAGACCCAGTACTTC	CASSPMKGTWETQYF
TRBV7-2	TRBJ2-3	-	TRBD1	16	TGTGCCAGCAGCGCGACCCGGACAGGCCGCACAGATACGCAGTATTTT	CASSATRTGRTDTQYF
TRBV4-2	TRBJ1-4	-	-	12	TGTGCCACCTCGGACCTTGGGGAAAAACTGTTTTTT	CATSDLGEKLFF
TRBV5-1	TRBJ1-1	few	-	13	TGCGCCAGCAGCTTGGAGCAGGCACTTGAAGCTTTCTTT	CASSLEQALEAFF
TRBV7-9	TRBJ1-2	-	TRBD1	14	TGTGCCAGCAGCTTAGCCGACAGGGCCTGGGGCTACACCTTC	CASSLADRAWGYTF
TRBV5-1	TRBJ2-5	-	-	13	TGCGCCAGCAGCGAGGGAGACTTAGAGACCCAGTACTTC	CASSEGDLETQYF
TRBV6-1	TRBJ2-3	-	-	16	TGTGCCAGCAGTGATAATAATGCAGGGAACACAGATACGCAGTATTTT	CASSDNNAGNTDTQYF
TRBV21-1	TRBJ1-6	few	-	16	TGTGCCAGCAGCGTACCGGGACACCCTGATAATTCACCCCTCCACTTT	CASSVPGHPDNSPLHF
TRBV5-6	TRBJ2-2	-	-	13	TGTGCCAGCAGCTTGGCGCCGGGCGGGGAGCTGTTTTTT	CASSLAPGGELFF
TRBV6-6	TRBJ1-1	-	-	15	TGTGCCAGCAGTTACGGTGGGTTGGGGAACACTGAAGCTTTCTTT	CASSYGGLGNTEAFF
TRBV7-9	TRBJ2-3	-	TRBD1	15	TGTGCCAGCAGCTTAGCCCTAGGGGGCGCAGATACGCAGTATTTT	CASSLALGGADTQYF
TRBV13	TRBJ2-1	-	-	15	TGTGCCAGCAGCTTAGGCAGGTCCTGGGGCAATGAGCAGTTCTTC	CASSLGRSWGNEQFF
TRBV2	TRBJ1-5	-	TRBD1	16	TGTGCCAGCAGCCAAGCGGGACAGGTATCCAATCAGCCCCAGCATTTT	CASSQAGQVSNQPQHF
TRBV12-3/TRBV12-4	TRBJ2-5	few	TRBD2	14	TGTGCCAGCAGCCTTCGAGCGGGAGTAGAGACCCAGTACTTC	CASSLRAGVETQYF
TRBV11-2	TRBJ1-1	-	-	14	TGTGCCAGCAGCTTAGAAGGTACGGGGGGGAAGGCTTTCTTT	CASSLEGTGGKAFF
TRBV20-1	TRBJ2-3	few	TRBD2	16	TGCAGTTCCGAACCCTTTGTAAGCGGGGGAGGGGATACGCAGTATTTT	CSSEPFVSGGGDTQYF
TRBV29-1	TRBJ2-7	-	-	11	TGCAGCGTTGATGCAGGGTACGAGCAGTACTTC	CSVDAGYEQYF